A single sample gave rise to the 19 T cell receptor beta chains below, sequenced in a study of T cell repertoires in cytomegalovirus infection. TCRdb re-derived calls from the reads in MiXCR, one entry per CDR3 protein. The sample lists about 300,000 distinct CDR3 sequences, approximately 8.9% occurring once. The sample comprised PBMCs. These receptors came from a human donor in good health (CMV status not recorded). Some clones in this sample may be carry-over from other donors' samples.

The rearrangement links TRBV12-3 or TRBV12-4 to TRBJ2-1, with D possibly called TRBD1 or TRBD2 (5 bases each). The ends were cut back, 6 bases at V and 12 bases at J, with 15 bases in the middle. This CDR3 comprises 12 residues. The CDR3 protein is CASSRDRNGQFF. The CDR3 DNA reads as TGTGCCAGCAGCCGGGACCGAAACGGGCAGTTCTTC.

This chain uses TRBV6-5 with TRBJ2-1, with 11 bases lining up with TRBD2. CDR3 length: 17 amino acids. Germline V gene data show CDR1 as MNHEY and CDR2 as SVGAGI. Losses at the gene ends were 2 bases for V and 3 bases for J; bases not matched to a gene: 6. The CDR3 region is CASSYIPLAGGYNEQFF. DNA for the CDR3: TGTGCCAGCAGTTACATACCGCTAGCGGGGGGCTACAATGAGCAGTTCTTC.

The CDR3 is CASSAGPRQGSEAFF. The CDR3, as DNA: TGTGCCAGCAGTGCTGGCCCTAGACAGGGATCTGAAGCTTTCTTT. V usage is TRBV2 and J usage is TRBJ1-1; 7 bases agree with TRBD1. From germline, CDR1 is SNHLY and CDR2 FYNNEI. The CDR3 consists of 15 residues. The J segment lost 6 bases and the V segment lost 4 bases, leaving 11 bases of the junction unmatched.

The sample holds many counts of this clonotype. The J gene is TRBJ1-2, the V gene TRBV7-2; 7 nucleotides agree with TRBD1. J gave up 7 bases and V 5 bases, and 7 bases lay outside the gene matches. The germline gives CDR1 SGHTA, CDR2 FQGNSA. This CDR3 has 13 amino acids. The CDR3 loop reads CASSILQGSGYTF. The CDR3 nucleotides are TGTGCCAGCAGCATACTACAGGGGAGTGGCTACACCTTC.

The V call is TRBV6-5, the J call TRBJ2-1, with unresolved D. Trimming left V 11 bases short and J 6 bases short, with 14 bases between. This CDR3 is 12 amino acids long. Germline lookup yields CDR1 MNHEY and CDR2 SVGAGI. The CDR3 bases are TGTGCCGCCGCCCGAGGTCGCAATGAGCAGTTCTTC. Its translation: CAAARGRNEQFF.

This clonotype was recorded at least ten times. This sequence joins TRBV7-9 and TRBJ1-3, with D maybe TRBD1 (6 bases). V was clipped by 0 bases and J by 4 bases, with 13 bases between them. CDR1 and CDR2 (germline): SEHNR, FQNEAQ (reference sequence). This CDR3 contains 16 residues. CDR3 in amino acids: CASSLAFWTEGNTIYF. CDR3 nucleotide sequence: TGTGCCAGCAGCTTAGCTTTCTGGACAGAAGGAAACACCATATATTTT. Variable domain in full (rest from reference TRBV7-9 and TRBJ1-3): DTGVSQNPRHKITKRGQNVTFRCDPISEHNRLYWYRQTLGQGPEFLTYFQNEAQLEKSRLLSDRFSAERPKGSFSTLEIQRTEQGDSAMYLCASSLAFWTEGNTIYFGEGSWLTVV.

This clonotype showed up many times. The V call is TRBV12-3 or TRBV12-4, the J call TRBJ2-6; a possible D gene is TRBD1 (5 bases). CDR3 length: 18 amino acids. Trimming left V 8 bases short and J 0 bases short, with 20 bases between. The CDR3 bases are TGTGCCAGCTTTACAGGAACCTACCTAATCTCTGGGGCCAACGTCCTGACTTTC. Translated, it gives CASFTGTYLISGANVLTF.

This clonotype was recorded many times. This rearrangement joins TRBV28 to TRBJ2-1; D might be TRBD1 (5 bases). This CDR3 comprises 15 residues. The V gene's germline CDR1 is MDHEN and CDR2 SYDVKM. Trimming removed 4 bases at V and 7 bases at J, with 17 bases between. The CDR3 DNA reads TGTGCCAGCAGTTCAGGGTCTACGGGCGAAAATGAGCAGTTCTTC. Translated: CASSSGSTGENEQFF.

The chain couples TRBV29-1 to TRBJ2-7, with no clear D. The germline gives CDR1 SQVTM, CDR2 ANQGSEA. This CDR3 comprises 13 residues. Trimming left V 1 base short and J 3 bases short, with 10 bases between. DNA of the CDR3: TGCAGCGTTGAAGTCGACGGATTCTACGAGCAGTACTTC. This codes for CSVEVDGFYEQYF.

V gene TRBV7-9 combines with J gene TRBJ1-2, with unresolved D. Trimming cost V 4 bases and J 8 bases, with 8 bases left between them. Germline lookup yields CDR1 SEHNR and CDR2 FQNEAQ (reference sequence). The CDR3 is 11 amino acids. For the CDR3, the DNA is TGTGCCAGCAGCTATGGGTTGGGCTACACCTTC. Its translation is CASSYGLGYTF.

This clonotype was found many times. V and J are TRBV7-9 and TRBJ1-1, with D perhaps TRBD1 (6 bases). V was clipped by 4 bases and J by 2 bases, with 11 bases between them. Germline-derived CDR1 and CDR2 are SEHNR and FQNEAQ (reference sequence). This CDR3 comprises 14 residues. The CDR3 sequence: CASSSQQGNTEAFF. CDR3 DNA sequence: TGTGCCAGCAGCTCCCAACAGGGAAACACTGAAGCTTTCTTT.

This clonotype was observed many times. CDR3: CSAIAGDQETQYF. DNA for the CDR3: TGCAGTGCTATAGCGGGGGACCAAGAGACCCAGTACTTC. The V gene is TRBV20-1, the J gene TRBJ2-5, with TRBD2 matching 9 bases. Germline CDR1 and CDR2: DFQATT and SNEGSKA (reference sequence). Trimming took 4 bases from V and 0 from J; bases not matched to a gene: 0. The CDR3 runs 13 residues.

This clonotype was counted only a few times. The rearrangement uses TRBV28 and TRBJ2-1; either TRBD1 or TRBD2 may fit D (6 bases each). Trimming took off 7 bases at V and 6 bases at J, with 13 bases between the two ends. The CDR3 consists of 13 residues. Germline CDR1 reads MDHEN; CDR2 reads SYDVKM. This CDR3 is CASIPGALNEQFF. The CDR3 DNA follows: TGTGCCAGCATCCCGGGGGCCCTCAATGAGCAGTTCTTC.

This clonotype showed up many times. The chain carries TRBV29-1 and TRBJ2-5; TRBD1 or TRBD2 may be the D gene (6 bases each). The CDR3 extends over 16 amino acids. The ends were cut back, 3 bases at V and 1 base at J, with 18 bases in the middle. The germline gives CDR1 SQVTM, CDR2 ANQGSEA. CDR3 residues: CSVEGAASVFQETQYF. CDR3 in DNA: TGCAGCGTTGAGGGGGCGGCTAGCGTTTTCCAAGAGACCCAGTACTTC.

This clonotype was detected ten times or more. This chain links TRBV7-2 with TRBJ1-1, with a weak D call TRBD1 (6 bases). The V and J ends lost 5 bases and 5 bases respectively, with 15 bases between them. CDR1 is SGHTA and CDR2 is FQGNSA in the germline V gene. This CDR3 has 14 amino acids. The CDR3 reads CASSLWGGQTEAFF. DNA for the CDR3: TGTGCCAGCAGCCTATGGGGGGGGCAAACTGAAGCTTTCTTT.

The chain employs TRBV12-3 or TRBV12-4 and TRBJ2-5; D might be TRBD1 (5 bases). The CDR3 loop spans 14 amino acids. V lost 6 bases, J lost 0 bases, and 11 bases lay in between. As DNA, the CDR3 is TGTGCCAGCAGGTTAACAGGTCACCAAGAGACCCAGTACTTC. As protein: CASRLTGHQETQYF.

The chain recombines TRBV5-1 with TRBJ1-2, with 7 bases lining up with TRBD1. V lost 2 bases and J lost 3; bases outside the gene matches: 4. This CDR3 contains 14 residues. From germline, CDR1 is SGHRS and CDR2 YFSETQ. CDR3 sequence (DNA): TGCGCCAGCAGCTTTCGTCAGGGGGACTATGGCTACACCTTC. Protein product: CASSFRQGDYGYTF.

This clonotype was observed a handful of times. This sequence joins TRBV29-1 and TRBJ2-3; 8 positions match TRBD1. This CDR3 region has 15 residues. CDR1 is SQVTM, CDR2 ANQGSEA, per germline. V shed 0 bases, J shed 5 bases, and the junction held 7 bases outside the gene matches. CDR3 region: CSVEDVITGGDTQYF. The CDR3 nucleotides read TGCAGCGTTGAAGATGTGATAACAGGGGGAGATACGCAGTATTTT.

This clonotype was observed at least ten times. This rearrangement joins TRBV28 to TRBJ1-6; TRBD1 is a possible D gene (5 bases). CDR1 and CDR2 (germline): MDHEN, SYDVKM. Deletions cut 5 bases from V and 0 bases from J, with 17 bases between. The CDR3 extends over 18 amino acids. CDR3 region: CASSATGFQGSYNSPLHF. The CDR3 region has the DNA TGTGCCAGCAGTGCAACAGGTTTCCAGGGCTCCTATAATTCACCCCTCCACTTT.